This T cell receptor beta chain was documented in a study of T cell responses to AZD1222 COVID-19 vaccine. General study findings and limits: Two AZD1222 doses significantly raised spike-specific TCR breadth and depth over controls. Females made up more of the donors, who were largely white British, and clonal diversity may have come out too low. CD4 TCRs associated with vaccination spanned spike, dominating at 160-218 and 743-854. Per reports, nearly half of all spike-specific TCRs target regions that are unmutated in variants.

The protocol was immunoSEQ multiplex PCR, while the TCRdb copy is restricted to in-frame clones and leaves out a portion. This repertoire shows over 150,000 clones, about 90% found once; its top ten account for around 4.6%. To note about this clone: Its antigen is unknown.

Looked up from germline, CDR1 is SQVTM and CDR2 is ANQGSEA. V was cut by 7 bases and J by 3 bases, with 10 bases left in between. The CDR3 is made up of 12 amino acids. The clonotype comes from an adult in good health. The chain joins TRBV29-1 to TRBJ1-5; possibly TRBD1 for D (6 bases). This material consisted of peripheral blood, taken on day 0 of MenACWY control vaccination. CDR3 DNA sequence: TGCAGCGCGAGGGACACCAATCAGCCCCAGCATTTT. This sequence encodes CSARDTNQPQHF. The full variable domain, completed using reference TRBV29-1 and TRBJ1-5, is SAVISQKPSRDICQRGTSLTIQCQVDSQVTMMFWYRQQPGQSLTLIATANQGSEATYESGFVIDKFPISRPNLTFSTLTVSNMSPEDSSIYLCSARDTNQPQHFGDGTRLSIL.